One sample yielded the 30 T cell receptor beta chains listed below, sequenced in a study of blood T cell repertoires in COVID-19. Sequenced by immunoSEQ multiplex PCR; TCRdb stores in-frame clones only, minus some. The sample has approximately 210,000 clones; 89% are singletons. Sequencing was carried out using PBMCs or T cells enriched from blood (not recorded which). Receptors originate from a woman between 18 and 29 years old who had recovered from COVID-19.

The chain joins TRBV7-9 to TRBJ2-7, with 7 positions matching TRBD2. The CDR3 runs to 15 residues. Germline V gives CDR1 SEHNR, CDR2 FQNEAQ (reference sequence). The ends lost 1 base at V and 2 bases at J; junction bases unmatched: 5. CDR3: CASSLVGGGAYEQYF. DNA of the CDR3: TGTGCCAGCAGCTTAGTAGGTGGGGGGGCCTACGAGCAGTACTTC. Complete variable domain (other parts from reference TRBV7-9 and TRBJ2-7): DTGVSQNPRHKITKRGQNVTFRCDPISEHNRLYWYRQTLGQGPEFLTYFQNEAQLEKSRLLSDRFSAERPKGSFSTLEIQRTEQGDSAMYLCASSLVGGGAYEQYFGPGTRLTVT.

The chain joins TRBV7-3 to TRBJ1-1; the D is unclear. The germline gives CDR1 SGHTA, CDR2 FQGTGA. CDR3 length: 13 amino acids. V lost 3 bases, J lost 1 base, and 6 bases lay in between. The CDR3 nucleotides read TGTGCCAGCAGCTTTGGGCCGAACACTGAAGCTTTCTTT. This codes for CASSFGPNTEAFF.

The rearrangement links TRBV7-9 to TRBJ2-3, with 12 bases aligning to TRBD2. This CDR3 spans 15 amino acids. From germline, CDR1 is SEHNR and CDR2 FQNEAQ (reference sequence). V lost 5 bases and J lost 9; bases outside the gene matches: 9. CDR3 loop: CASSLPSGGAGTQYF. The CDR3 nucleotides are TGTGCCAGCAGCCTCCCTAGCGGGGGGGCGGGGACGCAGTATTTT.

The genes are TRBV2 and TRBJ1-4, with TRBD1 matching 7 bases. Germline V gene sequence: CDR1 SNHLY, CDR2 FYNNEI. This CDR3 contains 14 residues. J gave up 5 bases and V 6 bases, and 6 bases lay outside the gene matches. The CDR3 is CASREGQINEKLFF. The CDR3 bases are TGTGCCAGCAGGGAGGGACAGATAAATGAAAAACTGTTTTTT. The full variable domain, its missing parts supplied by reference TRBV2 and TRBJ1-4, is EPEVTQTPSHQVTQMGQEVILRCVPISNHLYFYWYRQILGQKVEFLVSFYNNEISEKSEIFDDQFSVERPDGSNFTLKIRSTKLEDSAMYFCASREGQINEKLFFGSGTQLSVL.

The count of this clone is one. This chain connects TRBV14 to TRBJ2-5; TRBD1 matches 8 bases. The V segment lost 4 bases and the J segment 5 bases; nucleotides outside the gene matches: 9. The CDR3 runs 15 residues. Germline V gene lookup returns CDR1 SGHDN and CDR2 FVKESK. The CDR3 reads CASSPSQGEWETQYF. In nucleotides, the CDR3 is TGTGCCAGCAGCCCATCACAGGGGGAGTGGGAGACCCAGTACTTC.

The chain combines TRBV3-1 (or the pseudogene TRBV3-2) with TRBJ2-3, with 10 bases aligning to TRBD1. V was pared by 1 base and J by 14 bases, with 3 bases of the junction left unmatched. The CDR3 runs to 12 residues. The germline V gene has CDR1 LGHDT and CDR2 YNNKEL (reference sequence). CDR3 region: CASSQGGDRGYF. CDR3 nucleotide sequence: TGTGCCAGCAGCCAAGGAGGGGACAGGGGGTATTTT.

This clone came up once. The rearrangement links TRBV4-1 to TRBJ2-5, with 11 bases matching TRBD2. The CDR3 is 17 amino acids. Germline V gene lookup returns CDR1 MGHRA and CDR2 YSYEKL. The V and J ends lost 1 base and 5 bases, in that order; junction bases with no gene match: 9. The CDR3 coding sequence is TGCGCCAGCAGCCAAGGAGGCACTAGCGGGGGAACGGAGACCCAGTACTTC. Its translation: CASSQGGTSGGTETQYF.

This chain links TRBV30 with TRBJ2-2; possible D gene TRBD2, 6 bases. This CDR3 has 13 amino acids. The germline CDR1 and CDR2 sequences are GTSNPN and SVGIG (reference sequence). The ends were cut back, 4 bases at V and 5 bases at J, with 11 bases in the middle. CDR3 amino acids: CAWNPTRTGELFF. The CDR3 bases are TGTGCCTGGAACCCGACTAGAACCGGGGAGCTGTTTTTT. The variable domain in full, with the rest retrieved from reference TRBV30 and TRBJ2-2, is SQTIHQWPATLVQPVGSPLSLECTVEGTSNPNLYWYRQAAGRGLQLLFYSVGIGQISSEVPQNLSASRPQDRQFILSSKKLLLSDSGFYLCAWNPTRTGELFFGEGSRLTVL.

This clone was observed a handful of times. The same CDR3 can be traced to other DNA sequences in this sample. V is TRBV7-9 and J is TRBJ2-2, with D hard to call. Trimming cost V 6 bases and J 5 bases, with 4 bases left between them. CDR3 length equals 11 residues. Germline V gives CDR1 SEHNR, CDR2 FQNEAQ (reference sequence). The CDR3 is CASRRTGELFF. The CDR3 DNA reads TGTGCCAGCAGACGGACCGGGGAGCTGTTTTTT.

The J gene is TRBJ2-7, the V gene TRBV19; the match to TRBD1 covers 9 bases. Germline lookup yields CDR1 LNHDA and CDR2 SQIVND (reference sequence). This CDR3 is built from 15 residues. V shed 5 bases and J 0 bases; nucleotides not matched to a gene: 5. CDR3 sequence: CASSPGQGSSYEQYF. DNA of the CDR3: TGTGCCAGTAGTCCAGGACAGGGGAGCTCCTACGAGCAGTACTTC.

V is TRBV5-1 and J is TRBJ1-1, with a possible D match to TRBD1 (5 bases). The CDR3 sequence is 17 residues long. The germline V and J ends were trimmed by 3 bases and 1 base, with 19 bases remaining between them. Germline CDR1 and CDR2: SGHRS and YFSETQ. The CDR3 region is CASSWGDREQRNTEAFF. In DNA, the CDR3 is TGCGCCAGCAGCTGGGGGGACCGTGAACAACGGAACACTGAAGCTTTCTTT.

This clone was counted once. CDR3: CAWSNRAEAFF. CDR3 DNA: TGTGCCTGGAGTAACAGGGCTGAAGCTTTCTTT. The chain uses TRBV30 and TRBJ1-1; D possibly corresponds to TRBD1 (6 bases). V dropped 2 bases and J dropped 6 bases, with 7 bases sitting between them. The CDR3 sequence is 11 residues long. Per the germline V gene, CDR1 is GTSNPN and CDR2 is SVGIG (reference sequence).

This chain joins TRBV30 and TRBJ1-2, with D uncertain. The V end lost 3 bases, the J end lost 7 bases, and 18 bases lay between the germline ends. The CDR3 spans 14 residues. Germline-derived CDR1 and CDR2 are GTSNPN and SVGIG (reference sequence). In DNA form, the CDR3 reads TGTGCCTGGAGAAAAGAGAGGCCTCCATTTGGCTACACCTTC. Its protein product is CAWRKERPPFGYTF.

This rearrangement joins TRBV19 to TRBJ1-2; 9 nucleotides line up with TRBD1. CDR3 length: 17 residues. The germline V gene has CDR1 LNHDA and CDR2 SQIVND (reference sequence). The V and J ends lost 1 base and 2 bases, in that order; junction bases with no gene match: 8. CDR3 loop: CASSIVRDRERNYGYTF. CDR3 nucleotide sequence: TGTGCCAGTAGTATAGTACGGGACAGGGAACGCAACTATGGCTACACCTTC.

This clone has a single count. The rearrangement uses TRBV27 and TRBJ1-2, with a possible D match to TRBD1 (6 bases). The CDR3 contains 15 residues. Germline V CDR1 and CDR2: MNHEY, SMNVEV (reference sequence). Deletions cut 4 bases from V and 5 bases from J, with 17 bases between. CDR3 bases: TGTGCCAGCAGTTCCAATTTACAGGGAAGTTATGGCTACACCTTC. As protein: CASSSNLQGSYGYTF.

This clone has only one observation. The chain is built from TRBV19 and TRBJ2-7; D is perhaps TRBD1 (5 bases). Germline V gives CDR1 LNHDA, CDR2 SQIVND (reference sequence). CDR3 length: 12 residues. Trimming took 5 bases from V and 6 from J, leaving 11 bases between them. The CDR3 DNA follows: TGTGCCAGTAGTTGGCAGGGCGGCGAGCAGTACTTC. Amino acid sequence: CASSWQGGEQYF.

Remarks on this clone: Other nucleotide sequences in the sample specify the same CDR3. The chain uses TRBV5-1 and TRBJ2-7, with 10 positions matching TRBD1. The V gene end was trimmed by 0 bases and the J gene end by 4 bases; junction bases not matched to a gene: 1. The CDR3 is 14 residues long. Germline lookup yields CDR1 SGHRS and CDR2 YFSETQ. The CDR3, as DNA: TGCGCCAGCAGCTTGGGACAGGGGGCTTACGAGCAGTACTTC. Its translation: CASSLGQGAYEQYF.

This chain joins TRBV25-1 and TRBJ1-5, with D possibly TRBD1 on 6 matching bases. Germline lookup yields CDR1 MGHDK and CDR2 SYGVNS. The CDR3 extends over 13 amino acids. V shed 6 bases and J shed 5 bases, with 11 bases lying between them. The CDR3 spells CASSTGWDQPQHF. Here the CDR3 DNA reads TGTGCCAGCAGCACAGGGTGGGATCAGCCCCAGCATTTT.

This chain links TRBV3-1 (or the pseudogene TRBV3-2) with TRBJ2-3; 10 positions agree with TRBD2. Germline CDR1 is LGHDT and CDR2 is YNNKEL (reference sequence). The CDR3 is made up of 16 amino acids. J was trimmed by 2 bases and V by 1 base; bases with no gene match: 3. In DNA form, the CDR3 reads TGTGCCAGCAGCCAAGTGCTAGCGGGGGCCACAGATACGCAGTATTTT. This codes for CASSQVLAGATDTQYF.

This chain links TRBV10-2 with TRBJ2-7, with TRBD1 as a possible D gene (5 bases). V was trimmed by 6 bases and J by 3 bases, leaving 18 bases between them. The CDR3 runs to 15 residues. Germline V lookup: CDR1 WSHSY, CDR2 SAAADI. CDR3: CASRQTLTDFYEQYF. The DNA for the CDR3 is TGCGCCAGCAGGCAGACCCTGACAGATTTCTACGAGCAGTACTTC.

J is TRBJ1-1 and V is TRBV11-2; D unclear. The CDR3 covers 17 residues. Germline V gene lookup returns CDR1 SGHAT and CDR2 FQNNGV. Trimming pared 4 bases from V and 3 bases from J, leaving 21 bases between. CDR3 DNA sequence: TGTGCCAGCAGCTCCCCTCGCGAGGGCAGGAGTTACACTGAAGCTTTCTTT. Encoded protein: CASSSPREGRSYTEAFF.

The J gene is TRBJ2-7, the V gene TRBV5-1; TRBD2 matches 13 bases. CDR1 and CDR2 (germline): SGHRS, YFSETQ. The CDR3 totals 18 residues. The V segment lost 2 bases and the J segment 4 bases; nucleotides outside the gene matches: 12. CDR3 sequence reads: CASSFRGTSGDVMYEQYF. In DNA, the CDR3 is TGCGCCAGCAGCTTCCGAGGGACTAGCGGGGATGTAATGTACGAGCAGTACTTC.

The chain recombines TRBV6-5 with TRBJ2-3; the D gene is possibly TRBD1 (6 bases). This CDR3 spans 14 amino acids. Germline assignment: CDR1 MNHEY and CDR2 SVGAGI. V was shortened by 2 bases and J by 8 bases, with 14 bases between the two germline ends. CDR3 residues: CASSYARTGSTQYF. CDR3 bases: TGTGCCAGCAGTTACGCCCGTACAGGGAGTACGCAGTATTTT.

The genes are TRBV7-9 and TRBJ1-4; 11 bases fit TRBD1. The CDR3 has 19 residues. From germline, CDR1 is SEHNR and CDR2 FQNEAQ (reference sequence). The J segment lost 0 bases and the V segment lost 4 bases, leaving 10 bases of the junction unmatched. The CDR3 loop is CASSSRPGQGGATNEKLFF. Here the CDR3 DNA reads TGTGCCAGCAGCTCGCGTCCGGGACAGGGGGGTGCAACTAATGAAAAACTGTTTTTT.

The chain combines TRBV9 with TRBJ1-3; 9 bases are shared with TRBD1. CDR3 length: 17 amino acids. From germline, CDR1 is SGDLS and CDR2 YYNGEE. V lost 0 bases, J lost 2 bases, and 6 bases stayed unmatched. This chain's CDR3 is CASSVEFGTGPGNTIYF. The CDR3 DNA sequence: TGTGCCAGCAGCGTAGAGTTTGGGACAGGGCCTGGAAACACCATATATTTT.

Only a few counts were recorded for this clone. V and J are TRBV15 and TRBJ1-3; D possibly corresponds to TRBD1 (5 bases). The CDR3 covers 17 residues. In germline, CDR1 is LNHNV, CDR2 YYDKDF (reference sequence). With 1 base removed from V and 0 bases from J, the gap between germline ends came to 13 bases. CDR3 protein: CATSRGRGPSSGNTIYF. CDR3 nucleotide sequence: TGTGCCACCAGCAGAGGGAGGGGTCCCAGCTCTGGAAACACCATATATTTT.

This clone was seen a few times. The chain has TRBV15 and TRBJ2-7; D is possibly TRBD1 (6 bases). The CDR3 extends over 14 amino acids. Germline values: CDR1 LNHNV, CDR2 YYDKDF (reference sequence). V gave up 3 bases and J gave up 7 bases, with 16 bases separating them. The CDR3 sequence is CATSSLDSPVEQYF. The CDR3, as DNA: TGTGCCACCAGCAGCTTGGACAGTCCGGTAGAGCAGTACTTC.

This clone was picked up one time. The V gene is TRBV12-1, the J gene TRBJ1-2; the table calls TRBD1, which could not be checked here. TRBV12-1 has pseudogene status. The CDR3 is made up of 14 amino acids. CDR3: CASSSDRTFYGYTF. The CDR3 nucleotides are TGTGCCAGCAGCTCCGACAGGACTTTCTATGGCTACACCTTC.

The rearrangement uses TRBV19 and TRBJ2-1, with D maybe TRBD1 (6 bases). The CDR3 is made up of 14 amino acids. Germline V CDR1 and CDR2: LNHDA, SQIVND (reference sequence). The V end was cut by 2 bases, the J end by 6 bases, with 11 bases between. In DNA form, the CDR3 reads TGTGCCAGTAGTATATCACAGGGTGCCAATGAGCAGTTCTTC. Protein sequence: CASSISQGANEQFF.

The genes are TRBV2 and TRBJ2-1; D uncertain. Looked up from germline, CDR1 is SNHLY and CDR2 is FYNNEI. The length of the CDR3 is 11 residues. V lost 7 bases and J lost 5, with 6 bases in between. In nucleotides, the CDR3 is TGTGCCAGCACGCGCAACAATGAGCAGTTCTTC. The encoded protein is CASTRNNEQFF.